One sample yielded the 30 T cell receptor beta chains listed below, sequenced in a study of CD8+ T cells in alopecia areata (dated by TCRdb to the late 2010s). Interpreted using the paper, the time point label stands for: about 4 weeks on oral tofacitinib. Sample treatment or condition, as interpreted from the label and publication: oral pan-JAK inhibitor, 5-10 mg twice daily. Library prep was done by the immunoSEQ multiplex PCR assay. RNA was extracted from all samples and reverse transcribed into cDNA as template for TCR sequencing. Held by TCRdb, this immuneACCESS table contains in-frame sequences only and omits some clones. Under half of the omission traces to an unresolved V gene where checked; the cause of the rest is unknown. The sample records 95,000 to 100,000 clones, 50% to 75% of which are singletons. 15% of the sample is in the top ten clones. The source material was CD8+ T cells sorted from blood, sampled at week 4, from a patient treated with tofacitinib. The receptors shown here come from a human donor with alopecia areata.

The chain is built from TRBV4-1 and TRBJ2-2; TRBD2 matches 12 bases. This CDR3 is 17 amino acids long. V shed 4 bases, J shed 8 bases, and the junction held 11 bases outside the gene matches. The germline V gene encodes CDR1 MGHRA and CDR2 YSYEKL. The CDR3 DNA sequence: TGCGCCAGCAGCCTCCGACTAGCGGGAGTATTTGAGGGGGAGCTGTTTTTT. It yields the protein CASSLRLAGVFEGELFF.

This chain joins TRBV29-1 and TRBJ2-5, with 7 nucleotides matching TRBD1. The trim removed 7 bases at V and 2 bases at J, leaving 19 bases unmatched. Looked up from germline, CDR1 is SQVTM and CDR2 is ANQGSEA. The CDR3 runs 17 residues. CDR3 region: CSAEVEDRELLQETQYF. The CDR3 region has the DNA TGCAGCGCCGAGGTCGAAGACAGGGAATTATTGCAAGAGACCCAGTACTTC.

The sample holds one count of this clone. The chain couples TRBV4-1 to TRBJ1-1; no firm D call. The germline V gene encodes CDR1 MGHRA and CDR2 YSYEKL. This CDR3 is 14 amino acids long. Trimming took off 1 base at V and 1 base at J, with 7 bases between the two ends. The CDR3 nucleotides read TGCGCCAGCAGCCAAGGTGGCCAGAACACTGAAGCTTTCTTT. Encoded protein: CASSQGGQNTEAFF.

The sample holds one count of this clone. The chain combines TRBV4-1 with TRBJ2-6, with D unclear. Germline CDR1 and CDR2: MGHRA and YSYEKL. The CDR3 runs to 16 residues. The V gene lost 3 bases and the J gene lost 0 bases, with 9 bases spanning the gap. The CDR3: CASSQETSSGANVLTF. For the CDR3, the DNA is TGCGCCAGCAGCCAGGAAACCAGCTCTGGGGCCAACGTCCTGACTTTC.

The chain uses TRBV5-1 and TRBJ2-3; TRBD2 matches at 14 bases. The germline gives CDR1 SGHRS, CDR2 YFSETQ. Unmatched junction bases numbered 3, after V lost 4 bases and J lost 5 bases. The length of the CDR3 is 15 residues. In DNA, the CDR3 is TGCGCCAGCAGCGGGACTAGCGGGGGTAAAGATACGCAGTATTTT. Translation gives CASSGTSGGKDTQYF.

This chain links TRBV5-4 with TRBJ2-6, with 9 bases identical to TRBD1. Trimming removed 1 base from V and 0 bases from J; junction bases left unmatched: 8. The CDR3 contains 19 residues. The germline V gene encodes CDR1 SGHNT and CDR2 YYREEE (reference sequence). As DNA, the CDR3 is TGTGCCAGCAGCTTGCGGGGGACAGGGCCTAACTCTGGGGCCAACGTCCTGACTTTC. It translates to CASSLRGTGPNSGANVLTF.

This clone was counted between two and nine times. The chain is built from TRBV29-1 and TRBJ1-5, with 8 nucleotides matching TRBD1. V lost 7 bases and J lost 5; bases outside the gene matches: 7. Germline lookup yields CDR1 SQVTM and CDR2 ANQGSEA. The CDR3 is 13 residues long. Written as DNA, the CDR3 is TGCAGCGCACTGACAGGGGATTATCAGCCCCAGCATTTT. This sequence encodes CSALTGDYQPQHF. Based on the CDR3 plus reference TRBV29-1 and TRBJ1-5, the full variable domain is SAVISQKPSRDICQRGTSLTIQCQVDSQVTMMFWYRQQPGQSLTLIATANQGSEATYESGFVIDKFPISRPNLTFSTLTVSNMSPEDSSIYLCSALTGDYQPQHFGDGTRLSIL.

This clone was observed a handful of times. This chain uses TRBV28 with TRBJ2-3; 8 bases match TRBD1. With 6 bases clipped from V and 4 bases from J, the junction kept 12 bases outside the gene matches. The CDR3 extends over 16 amino acids. From germline, CDR1 is MDHEN and CDR2 SYDVKM. This CDR3 is CASRRDRGGPPDTQYF. In nucleotides, the CDR3 is TGTGCCAGCAGGCGCGACAGGGGAGGTCCCCCAGATACGCAGTATTTT.

The gene calls are TRBV6-6 and TRBJ1-1, with unresolved D. CDR1 is MNHNY and CDR2 is SVGAGI in the germline V gene (reference sequence). V lost 4 bases and J lost 3, with 12 bases in between. The CDR3 has 14 residues. The CDR3 DNA reads TGTGCCAGCAGTTTCCTCTCGGGTGACACTGAAGCTTTCTTT. It encodes CASSFLSGDTEAFF.

This clone has a handful of counts. The J gene is TRBJ2-7, the V gene TRBV27; D not certain. This CDR3 spans 11 amino acids. The V gene's germline CDR1 is MNHEY and CDR2 SMNVEV (reference sequence). Trimming left V 5 bases short and J 2 bases short, with 4 bases between. The DNA for the CDR3 is TGTGCCAGCAGTCCAGCCTACGAGCAGTACTTC. It translates to CASSPAYEQYF.

V usage is TRBV27 and J usage is TRBJ2-1; D ambiguous. Trimming left V 5 bases short and J 10 bases short, with 12 bases between. The germline V gene encodes CDR1 MNHEY and CDR2 SMNVEV (reference sequence). This CDR3 comprises 12 residues. CDR3 loop: CASSTPGSEQFF. In nucleotides, the CDR3 is TGTGCCAGCAGTACCCCTGGGTCGGAGCAGTTCTTC.

The chain links TRBV4-2 to TRBJ2-3; 8 bases map to TRBD2. The trim removed 0 bases at V and 2 bases at J, leaving 4 bases unmatched. Germline V gene data show CDR1 as LGHNA and CDR2 as YNFKEQ. The CDR3 totals 16 residues. CDR3 region: CASSQERGAHTDTQYF. Here the CDR3 DNA reads TGTGCCAGCAGCCAAGAGCGGGGGGCCCACACAGATACGCAGTATTTT.

Here the CDR3 DNA reads TGCGCCAGCAGCCAAGACGAGGGGACTAGCGGGATCTACAATGAGCAGTTCTTC. Protein product: CASSQDEGTSGIYNEQFF. V is TRBV4-3 and J is TRBJ2-1, with 13 bases matching TRBD2. Trimming removed 0 bases from V and 3 bases from J; junction bases left unmatched: 5. This CDR3 has 18 residues. Germline V gene lookup returns CDR1 LGHNA and CDR2 YSLEER.

The J gene is TRBJ1-2, the V gene TRBV7-9, with D unresolved. In germline, CDR1 is SEHNR, CDR2 FQNEAQ (reference sequence). This CDR3 contains 13 residues. V lost 1 base and J lost 5, with 8 bases in between. The DNA for the CDR3 is TGTGCCAGCAGCTTAGTCGGGAAATATGGCTACACCTTC. Encoded protein: CASSLVGKYGYTF.

The chain combines TRBV13 with TRBJ2-1; D may correspond to TRBD1 or TRBD2 (7 bases each). The germline V gene encodes CDR1 PRHDT and CDR2 FYEKMQ (reference sequence). Deletions cut 0 bases from V and 7 bases from J, with 13 bases between. CDR3 length equals 15 residues. CDR3 bases: TGTGCCAGCAGCTTAGGGCAGGGGGAGGGTAATGAGCAGTTCTTC. It specifies CASSLGQGEGNEQFF. Full variable domain (outside the CDR3, taken from reference TRBV13 and TRBJ2-1): AAGVIQSPRHLIKEKRETATLKCYPIPRHDTVYWYQQGPGQDPQFLISFYEKMQSDKGSIPDRFSAQQFSDYHSELNMSSLELGDSALYFCASSLGQGEGNEQFFGPGTRLTVL.

This clone was counted a few times. The rearrangement uses TRBV7-8 and TRBJ1-2; the match to TRBD1 covers 10 bases. From germline, CDR1 is SGHVS and CDR2 FQNEAQ. This CDR3 comprises 19 residues. V shed 5 bases and J 2 bases; nucleotides not matched to a gene: 17. DNA for the CDR3: TGTGCCAGCAGCCCGCCTTTAGGGACAGGGGTCCCTCTCAACTATGGCTACACCTTC. Translation gives CASSPPLGTGVPLNYGYTF.

This clone showed up just a few times. Possible read error: a much larger clone is one base away. The same CDR3 also results from other DNA sequences found in this sample. The CDR3 nucleotides are TGTGCCAGCAGCCAAGATAGCTACGAGCAGTACTTC. It yields the protein CASSQDSYEQYF. The V gene is TRBV7-9, the J gene TRBJ2-7; unclear D gene. Germline loops: CDR1 SEHNR, CDR2 FQNEAQ (reference sequence). This CDR3 has 12 amino acids. The V end lost 5 bases, the J end lost 3 bases, and 8 bases lay between the germline ends.

The chain carries TRBV4-1 and TRBJ1-1; 7 bases match TRBD1. The CDR3 has 14 residues. V lost 5 bases to trimming and J lost 5 bases; unmatched junction nucleotides: 8. Per the germline V gene, CDR1 is MGHRA and CDR2 is YSYEKL. CDR3 DNA: TGCGCCAGCAGCATACAGGGGTCGGGTACTGAAGCTTTCTTT. Its translation is CASSIQGSGTEAFF.

The V call is TRBV5-1, the J call TRBJ2-5; 7 bases agree with TRBD2. V lost 1 base and J lost 3; bases outside the gene matches: 9. CDR3 length: 16 residues. The V gene's germline CDR1 is SGHRS and CDR2 YFSETQ. The CDR3 reads CASSLTLGTTKETQYF. Here the CDR3 DNA reads TGCGCCAGCAGCTTGACCTTGGGGACTACAAAAGAGACCCAGTACTTC.

The rearrangement joins TRBV4-2 to TRBJ2-2, with 14 bases lining up with TRBD2. The CDR3 sequence is 16 residues long. The ends lost 5 bases at V and 4 bases at J; junction bases unmatched: 3. Germline V gives CDR1 LGHNA, CDR2 YNFKEQ. For the CDR3, the DNA is TGTGCCAGCAGCGAGACTAGCGGGGGGGCCACCGGGGAGCTGTTTTTT. Translated: CASSETSGGATGELFF.

To note about this clone: This likely came from a read error, as a far larger clone is one base away. Other DNA variants within this sample encode the same CDR3. V and J are TRBV2 and TRBJ2-7; no clear D gene. In germline, CDR1 is SNHLY, CDR2 FYNNEI. CDR3 size: 13 residues. The CDR3 DNA reads TGTGCCAGCAGTGAGGGAAGCGCCTACGAGCAGTATTTC. Its protein is CASSEGSAYEQYF.

The table lists this clone with a count of one. The CDR3 loop is CASSLTRPGGELFF. Here the CDR3 DNA reads TGTGCCAGCAGTTTAACACGGCCCGGGGGGGAGCTGTTTTTT. This rearrangement joins TRBV27 to TRBJ2-2, with D uncertain. Germline values: CDR1 MNHEY, CDR2 SMNVEV (reference sequence). This CDR3 has 14 amino acids. Trimming removed 2 bases at V and 8 bases at J, with 12 bases between.

This clone was observed a single time. This chain connects TRBV5-1 to TRBJ2-7; a possible D gene is TRBD1 (6 bases). Germline V gene data show CDR1 as SGHRS and CDR2 as YFSETQ. V shed 3 bases and J shed 3 bases, with 10 bases lying between them. The CDR3 totals 13 residues. CDR3 in amino acids: CASSSGTHYEQYF. The DNA of the CDR3 is TGCGCCAGCAGCTCCGGGACACACTACGAGCAGTACTTC.

This clone appeared once. The rearrangement joins TRBV6-6 to TRBJ1-1; D is undetermined. V was shortened by 3 bases and J by 7 bases, with 18 bases between the two germline ends. The CDR3 runs 15 residues. Germline lookup yields CDR1 MNHNY and CDR2 SVGAGI (reference sequence). This CDR3 is CASSYTADVFLEAFF. For the CDR3, the DNA is TGTGCCAGCAGTTATACGGCAGACGTATTCCTTGAAGCTTTCTTT.

The V gene is TRBV5-1, the J gene TRBJ2-7; D gene unclear. CDR1 and CDR2 (germline): SGHRS, YFSETQ. Trimming stripped 4 bases from V and 0 bases from J, with 8 bases between. The CDR3 runs 13 residues. The CDR3: CASSRPGSYEQYF. The DNA of the CDR3 is TGCGCCAGCAGCCGTCCGGGCTCCTACGAGCAGTACTTC.

V is TRBV27 and J is TRBJ2-7; D is undetermined. V shed 6 bases and J shed 0 bases, with 9 bases lying between them. CDR1 and CDR2 from the germline V gene are MNHEY and SMNVEV (reference sequence). The CDR3 extends over 13 amino acids. The CDR3 DNA reads as TGTGCCAGCAGAGGGATCAACTCCTACGAGCAGTACTTC. Protein product: CASRGINSYEQYF.

The chain carries TRBV27 and TRBJ2-1; no firm D call. V lost 5 bases and J 7 bases, leaving 21 bases between the germline ends. This CDR3 has 16 residues. Germline V CDR1 and CDR2: MNHEY, SMNVEV (reference sequence). The CDR3 DNA reads as TGTGCCAGCAGTCCCTTAGTAGCCCCATCTTTGAATGAGCAGTTCTTC. Translation: CASSPLVAPSLNEQFF.

This sequence joins TRBV7-2 and TRBJ2-3; D gene uncertain. This CDR3 contains 16 residues. With 2 bases removed from V and 0 bases from J, the gap between germline ends came to 12 bases. Germline CDR1 reads SGHTA; CDR2 reads FQGNSA. The CDR3 coding sequence is TGTGCCAGCAGCTTAATGCCCAGCCCTAGCACAGATACGCAGTATTTT. Its protein is CASSLMPSPSTDTQYF.

The chain couples TRBV29-1 to TRBJ1-2; TRBD1 aligns across 12 bases. The CDR3 runs 14 residues. Germline CDR1 SQVTM, CDR2 ANQGSEA. With 4 bases clipped from V and 4 bases from J, the junction kept 4 bases outside the gene matches. CDR3 coding DNA: TGCAGCGTTGCGGGACAGGGGGCGGGCTATGGCTACACCTTC. It encodes CSVAGQGAGYGYTF. The full variable domain, its missing parts supplied by reference TRBV29-1 and TRBJ1-2, is SAVISQKPSRDICQRGTSLTIQCQVDSQVTMMFWYRQQPGQSLTLIATANQGSEATYESGFVIDKFPISRPNLTFSTLTVSNMSPEDSSIYLCSVAGQGAGYGYTFGSGTRLTVV.

The chain carries TRBV7-9 and TRBJ2-1, with 8 bases that match TRBD1. The CDR3 consists of 17 residues. Germline CDR1 is SEHNR and CDR2 is FQNEAQ (reference sequence). V shed 3 bases, J shed 6 bases, and the junction held 13 bases outside the gene matches. CDR3: CASSLGWTGQISNEQFF. The CDR3 region has the DNA TGTGCCAGCAGCTTGGGATGGACAGGGCAGATTTCCAATGAGCAGTTCTTC.